This TCR beta chain was captured by sequencing in a study of blood T cells in healthy people across ages. Points from the study as a whole: Higher diversity and more naive CD4+ cells were features of long-lived donors, compared to aged donors.

The authors ran a second PCR of roughly 6 to 11 cycles using a sample-barcoded 5' primer and a J-beta primer mix. TCRdb re-analysed the 5' RACE reads in MiXCR, keeping a single row per CDR3 protein. This table holds a few hundred thousand distinct CDR3 sequences, about 27% found once. This CDR3 spans 15 amino acids. Germline lookup yields CDR1 SGDLS and CDR2 YYNGEE. Trimming at V came to 2 bases and at J to 5 bases, leaving 3 bases not matched to a gene. For this clonotype: The antigen is undetermined.

Total RNA extraction produced at least 6 micrograms (per sample) for the study. The same specimen was also included in a second study, on T cells of mothers and their children.

The sequenced sample consisted of blood. The receptor comes from a boy between 2 and 10 years old in good health. The rearrangement uses TRBV9 and TRBJ2-3, with 12 bases lining up with TRBD2. The CDR3 loop reads CASSVLAGGIDTQYF. CDR3 sequence (DNA): TGTGCCAGCAGCGTCCTAGCGGGGGGGATAGATACGCAGTATTTT.